This TCR beta chain originates from a study of T cells in Graves' hyperthyroidism and ophthalmopathy. General study findings and limits: Clonotypes that were expanded in thyroid above 0.001 mostly appeared in blood too. Separating ophthalmopathy from stable hyperthyroidism was achieved by a 13 V-J model.

Amplification targeted TCR beta CDR3 regions from RNA transcripts. Carried out on the TCR CDR3, a first-round RT-PCR used the HTBI primer set. Via MiXCR, TCRdb re-called the multiplex PCR reads, giving one row per CDR3 protein. The table has 610,000 or so distinct CDR3 sequences, 35% to 55% seen once. Points on this clonotype: Its antigen is undetermined.

Each patient was aged 18 to 65 and had newly diagnosed hyperthyroidism of under 2 months' duration. The diagnostic basis comprised clinical symptoms, serum thyroxine and TRAb, thyroid ultrasound and orbital computed tomography. This CDR3 is 15 amino acids long. V shed 4 bases and J shed 0 bases, with 7 bases lying between them. The receptor's source is a young woman with Graves' hyperthyroidism. Sequenced: peripheral blood or thyroid tissue (not recorded which). V gene TRBV12-3 or TRBV12-4 combines with J gene TRBJ2-6; TRBD2 might be the D (6 bases). This chain's CDR3 is CASSSGVSGANVLTF. In DNA, the CDR3 is TGTGCCAGCAGTTCGGGGGTCTCTGGGGCCAACGTCCTGACTTTC.